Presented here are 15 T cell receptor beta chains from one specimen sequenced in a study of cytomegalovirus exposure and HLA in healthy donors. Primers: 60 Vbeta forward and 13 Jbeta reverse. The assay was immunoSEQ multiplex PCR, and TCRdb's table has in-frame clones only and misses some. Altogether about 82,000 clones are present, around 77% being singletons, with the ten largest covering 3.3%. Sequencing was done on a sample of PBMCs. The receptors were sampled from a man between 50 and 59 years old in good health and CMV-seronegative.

In nucleotides, the CDR3 is TGCAGCGTGAGGACTAGCGCCCGGAGCACAGATACGCAGTATTTT. Its protein product is CSVRTSARSTDTQYF. V usage is TRBV29-1 and J usage is TRBJ2-3, with TRBD2 identical over 9 bases. The CDR3 totals 15 residues. After removal of 6 bases from V and 0 bases from J, the junction contained 7 bases not matched to a gene. CDR1 is SQVTM and CDR2 is ANQGSEA in the germline V gene.

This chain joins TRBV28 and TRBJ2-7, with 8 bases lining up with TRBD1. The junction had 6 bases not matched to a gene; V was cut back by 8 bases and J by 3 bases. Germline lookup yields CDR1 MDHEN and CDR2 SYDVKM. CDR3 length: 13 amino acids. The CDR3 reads CASGRQGFYEQYF. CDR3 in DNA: TGTGCCAGCGGGAGACAGGGGTTCTACGAGCAGTACTTC.

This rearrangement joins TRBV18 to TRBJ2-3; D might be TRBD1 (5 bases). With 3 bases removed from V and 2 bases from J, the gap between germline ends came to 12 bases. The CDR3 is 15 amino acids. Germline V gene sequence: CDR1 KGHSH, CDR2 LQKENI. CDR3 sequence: CASSPRTPTTDTQYF. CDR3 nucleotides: TGTGCCAGCTCACCTAGGACACCTACCACAGATACGCAGTATTTT.

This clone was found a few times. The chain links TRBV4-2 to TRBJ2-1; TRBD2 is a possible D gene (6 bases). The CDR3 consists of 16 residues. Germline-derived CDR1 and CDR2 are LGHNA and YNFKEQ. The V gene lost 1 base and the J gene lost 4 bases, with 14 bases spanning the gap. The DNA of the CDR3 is TGTGCCAGCAGCCAAGTCTCATTTGGGGGGTACAATGAGCAGTTCTTC. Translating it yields CASSQVSFGGYNEQFF.

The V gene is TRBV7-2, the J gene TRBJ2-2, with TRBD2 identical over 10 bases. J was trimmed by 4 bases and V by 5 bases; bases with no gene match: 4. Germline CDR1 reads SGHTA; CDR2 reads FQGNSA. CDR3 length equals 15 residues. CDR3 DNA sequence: TGTGCCAGCAGCCGTAGGACTAGCGGCACCGGGGAGCTGTTTTTT. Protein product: CASSRRTSGTGELFF.

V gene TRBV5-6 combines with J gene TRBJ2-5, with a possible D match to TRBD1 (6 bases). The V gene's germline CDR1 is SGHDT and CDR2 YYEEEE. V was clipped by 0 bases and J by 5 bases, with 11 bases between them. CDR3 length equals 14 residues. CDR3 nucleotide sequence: TGTGCCAGCAGCTTGGAACAGGGAGAGGAGACCCAGTACTTC. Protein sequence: CASSLEQGEETQYF.

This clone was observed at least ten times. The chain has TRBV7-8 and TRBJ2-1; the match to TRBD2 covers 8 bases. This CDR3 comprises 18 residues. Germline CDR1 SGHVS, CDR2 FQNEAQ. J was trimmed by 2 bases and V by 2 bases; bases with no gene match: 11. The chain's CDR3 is CASSLSSSGLVTYNEQFF. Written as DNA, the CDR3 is TGTGCCAGCAGCTTATCCTCGTCGGGACTAGTAACCTACAATGAGCAGTTCTTC.

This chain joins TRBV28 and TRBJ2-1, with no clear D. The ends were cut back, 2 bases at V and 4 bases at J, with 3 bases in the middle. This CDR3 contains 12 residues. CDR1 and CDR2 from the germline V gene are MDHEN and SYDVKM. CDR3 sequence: CASSLEYNEQFF. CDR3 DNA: TGTGCCAGCAGTTTAGAGTACAATGAGCAGTTCTTC. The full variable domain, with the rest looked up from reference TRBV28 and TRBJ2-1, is DVKVTQSSRYLVKRTGEKVFLECVQDMDHENMFWYRQDPGLGLRLIYFSYDVKMKEKGDIPEGYSVSREKKERFSLILESASTNQTSMYLCASSLEYNEQFFGPGTRLTVL.

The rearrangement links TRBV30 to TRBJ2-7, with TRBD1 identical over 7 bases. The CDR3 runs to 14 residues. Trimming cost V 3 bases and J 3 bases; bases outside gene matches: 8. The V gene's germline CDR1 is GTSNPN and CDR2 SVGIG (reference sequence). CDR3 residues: CAWSRQGGGYEQYF. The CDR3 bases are TGTGCCTGGAGCAGACAGGGTGGAGGCTACGAGCAGTACTTC.

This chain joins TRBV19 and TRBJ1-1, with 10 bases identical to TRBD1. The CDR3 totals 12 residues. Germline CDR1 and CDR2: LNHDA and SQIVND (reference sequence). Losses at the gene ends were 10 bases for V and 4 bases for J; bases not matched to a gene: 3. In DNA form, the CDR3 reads TGTGCCACCAGGACAGGGGGCACTGAAGCTTTCTTT. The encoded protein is CATRTGGTEAFF.

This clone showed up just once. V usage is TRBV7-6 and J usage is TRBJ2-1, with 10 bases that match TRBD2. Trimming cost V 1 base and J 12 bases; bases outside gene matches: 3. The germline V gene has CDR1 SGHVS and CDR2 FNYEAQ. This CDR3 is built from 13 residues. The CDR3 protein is CASSLDPSGGQFF. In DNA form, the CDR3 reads TGTGCCAGCAGCTTAGACCCTAGCGGGGGGCAGTTCTTC.

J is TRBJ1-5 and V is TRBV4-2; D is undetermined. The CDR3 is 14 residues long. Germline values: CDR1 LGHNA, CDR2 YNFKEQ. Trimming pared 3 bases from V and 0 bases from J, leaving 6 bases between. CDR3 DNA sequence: TGTGCCAGCAGCCAGGAGATTAGCAATCAGCCCCAGCATTTT. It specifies CASSQEISNQPQHF.

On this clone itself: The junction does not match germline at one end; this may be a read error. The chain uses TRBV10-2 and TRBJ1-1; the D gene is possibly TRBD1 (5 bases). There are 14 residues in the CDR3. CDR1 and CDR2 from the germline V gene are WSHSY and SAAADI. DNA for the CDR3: TGCGTCAGCACGGAGGGCCCAAGGGGTACTGAAGCTTTCTTT. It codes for CVSTEGPRGTEAFF.

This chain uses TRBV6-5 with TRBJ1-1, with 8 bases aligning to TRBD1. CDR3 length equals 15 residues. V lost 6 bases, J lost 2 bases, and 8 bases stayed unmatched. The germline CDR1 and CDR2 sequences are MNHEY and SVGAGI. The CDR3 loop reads CASSRDRLSNTEAFF. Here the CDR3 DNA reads TGTGCCAGCAGCCGGGACAGGCTATCAAACACTGAAGCTTTCTTT.

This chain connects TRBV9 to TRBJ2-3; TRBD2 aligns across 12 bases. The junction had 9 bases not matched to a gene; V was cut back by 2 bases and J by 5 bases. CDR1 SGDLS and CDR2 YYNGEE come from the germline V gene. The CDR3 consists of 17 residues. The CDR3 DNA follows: TGTGCCAGCAGCGTGGGACTAGCGGGCGGGGGTTTAGATACGCAGTATTTT. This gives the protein CASSVGLAGGGLDTQYF.